This TCR beta chain originates from a study of CD8 T cells in ankylosing spondylitis. Whole-study findings and limits: For ankylosing spondylitis blood, a TCR beta motif of roughly 8 highly homologous variants appeared characteristic. In ankylosing spondylitis patients, matched synovial fluid reportedly showed significant enrichment of disease-linked clones. Earlier studies detected some motif variants in reactive arthritis synovial fluid and blood.

Molecular-barcoded quantitative 5'-RACE produced these TCR beta libraries. TCRdb reprocessed the 5' RACE reads via MiXCR and lists one record per CDR3 protein. The data contain 380,000 or so distinct CDR3 sequences, 20% to 25% of them singletons. About this clonotype: Antigen specificity is unknown.

Germline values: CDR1 DFQATT, CDR2 SNEGSKA (reference sequence). The CDR3 is 17 residues long. The V and J ends lost 1 base and 0 bases respectively, with 17 bases between them. Sequences were obtained from blood, either unsorted or a sorted T cell fraction (not recorded which). The V and J genes are TRBV20-1 and TRBJ2-3; a possible D gene is TRBD1 (5 bases). This receptor was obtained from a male donor with ankylosing spondylitis or in good health (not recorded which). The CDR3 DNA follows: TGCAGTGCTAGAGCTATTGAGGACACCGCTAGCACAGATACGCAGTATTTT. Its protein is CSARAIEDTASTDTQYF.